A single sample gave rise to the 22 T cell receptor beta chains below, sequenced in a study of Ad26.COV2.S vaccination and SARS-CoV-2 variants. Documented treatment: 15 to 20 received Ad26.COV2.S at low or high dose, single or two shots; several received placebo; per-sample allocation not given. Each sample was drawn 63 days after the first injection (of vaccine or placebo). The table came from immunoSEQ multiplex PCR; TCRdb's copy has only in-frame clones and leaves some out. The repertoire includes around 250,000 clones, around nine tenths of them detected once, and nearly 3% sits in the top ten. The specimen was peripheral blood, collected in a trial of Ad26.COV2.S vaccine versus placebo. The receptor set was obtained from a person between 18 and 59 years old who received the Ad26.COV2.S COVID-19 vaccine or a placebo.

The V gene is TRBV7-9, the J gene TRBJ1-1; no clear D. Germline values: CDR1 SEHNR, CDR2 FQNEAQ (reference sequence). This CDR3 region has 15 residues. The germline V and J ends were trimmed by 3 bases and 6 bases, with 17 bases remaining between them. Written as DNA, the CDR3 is TGTGCCAGCAGCTTTTTGGGGTCAGGAGAACCTGAAGCTTTCTTT. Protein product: CASSFLGSGEPEAFF.

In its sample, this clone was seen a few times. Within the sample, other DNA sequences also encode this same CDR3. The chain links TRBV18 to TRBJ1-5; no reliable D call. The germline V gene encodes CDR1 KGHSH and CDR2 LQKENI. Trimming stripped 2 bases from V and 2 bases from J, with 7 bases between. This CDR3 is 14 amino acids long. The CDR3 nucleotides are TGTGCCAGCTCACCAGGAACGGGCAATCAGCCCCAGCATTTT. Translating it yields CASSPGTGNQPQHF.

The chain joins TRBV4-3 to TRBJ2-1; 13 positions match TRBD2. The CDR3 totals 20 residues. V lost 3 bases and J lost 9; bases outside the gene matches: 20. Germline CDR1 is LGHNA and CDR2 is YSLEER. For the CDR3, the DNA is TGCGCCAGCAGCCAGGGCCTCTCCGGGACTAGCGGGAAAGGAGGTGGTGAGCAGTTCTTC. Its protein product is CASSQGLSGTSGKGGGEQFF.

The DNA of the CDR3 is TGTGCCAGCAGTGCCGGGACAGGGCCCAATGAGCAGTTCTTC. The encoded protein is CASSAGTGPNEQFF. The chain joins TRBV27 to TRBJ2-1; 9 bases agree with TRBD1. V shed 5 bases and J 6 bases; nucleotides not matched to a gene: 5. Looked up from germline, CDR1 is MNHEY and CDR2 is SMNVEV (reference sequence). The CDR3 has 14 residues.

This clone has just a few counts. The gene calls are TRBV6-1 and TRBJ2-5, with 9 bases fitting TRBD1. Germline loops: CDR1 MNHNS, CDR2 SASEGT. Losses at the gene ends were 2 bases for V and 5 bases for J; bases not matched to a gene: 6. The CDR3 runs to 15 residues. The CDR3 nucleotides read TGTGCCAGCAGTGAAATGGGACAGGGTGTGGAGACCCAGTACTTC. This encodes CASSEMGQGVETQYF.

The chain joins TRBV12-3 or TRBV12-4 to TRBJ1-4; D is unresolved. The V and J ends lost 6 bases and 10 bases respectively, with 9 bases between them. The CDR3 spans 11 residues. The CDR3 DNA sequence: TGTGCCAGCAGCCCGGCCGGAAAACTGTTTTTT. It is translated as CASSPAGKLFF.

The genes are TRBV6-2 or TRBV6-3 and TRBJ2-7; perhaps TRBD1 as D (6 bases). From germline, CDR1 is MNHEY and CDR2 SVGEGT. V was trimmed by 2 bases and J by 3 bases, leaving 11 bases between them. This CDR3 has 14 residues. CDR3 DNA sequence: TGTGCCAGCAGTTACGTGGGACAAGGCTACGAGCAGTACTTC. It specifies CASSYVGQGYEQYF.

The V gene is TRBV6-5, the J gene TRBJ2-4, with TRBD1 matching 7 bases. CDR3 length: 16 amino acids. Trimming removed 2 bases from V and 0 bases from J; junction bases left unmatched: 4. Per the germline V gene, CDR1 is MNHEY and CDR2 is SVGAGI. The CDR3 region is CASSYDRVKAKNIQYF. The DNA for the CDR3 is TGTGCCAGCAGTTACGACAGGGTAAAAGCCAAAAACATTCAGTACTTC.

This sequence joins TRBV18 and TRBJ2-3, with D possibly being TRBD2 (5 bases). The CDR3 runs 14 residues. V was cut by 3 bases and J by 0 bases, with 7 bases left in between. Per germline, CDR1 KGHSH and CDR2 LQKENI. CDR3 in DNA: TGTGCCAGCTCACCGGGAGTTAGCACAGATACGCAGTATTTT. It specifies CASSPGVSTDTQYF.

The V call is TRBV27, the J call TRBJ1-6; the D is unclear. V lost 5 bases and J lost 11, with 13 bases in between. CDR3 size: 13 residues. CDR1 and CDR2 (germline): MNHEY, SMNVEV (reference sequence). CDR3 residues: CASSSDSATPLHF. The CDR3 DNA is TGTGCCAGCAGTAGCGACTCGGCTACACCCCTCCACTTT.

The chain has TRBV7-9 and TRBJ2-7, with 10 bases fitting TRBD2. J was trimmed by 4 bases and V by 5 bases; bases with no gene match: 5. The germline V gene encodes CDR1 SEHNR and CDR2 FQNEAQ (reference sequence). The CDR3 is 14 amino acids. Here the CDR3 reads CASSPQTSGYEQYV. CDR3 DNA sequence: TGTGCCAGCAGCCCGCAGACTAGCGGGTACGAGCAGTACGTC.

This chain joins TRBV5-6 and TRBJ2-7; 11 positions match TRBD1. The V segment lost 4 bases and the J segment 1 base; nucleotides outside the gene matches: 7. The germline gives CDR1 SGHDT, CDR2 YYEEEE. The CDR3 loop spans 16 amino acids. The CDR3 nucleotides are TGTGCCAGCAGCCCGGGACAGGGGGGTTTATCCTACGAGCAGTACTTC. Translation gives CASSPGQGGLSYEQYF.

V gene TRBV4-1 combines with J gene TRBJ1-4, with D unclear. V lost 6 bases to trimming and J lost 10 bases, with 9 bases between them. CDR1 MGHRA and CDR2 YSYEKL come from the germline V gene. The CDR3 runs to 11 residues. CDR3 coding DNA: TGCGCCAGCAGTCAGAGCGGAAAACTGTTTTTT. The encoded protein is CASSQSGKLFF.

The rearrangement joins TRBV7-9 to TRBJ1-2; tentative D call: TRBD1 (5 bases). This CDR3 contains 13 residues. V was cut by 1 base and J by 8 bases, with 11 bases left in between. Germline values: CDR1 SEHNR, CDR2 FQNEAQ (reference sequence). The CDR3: CASSLVEGSGYTF. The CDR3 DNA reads TGTGCCAGCAGCTTAGTGGAGGGGTCCGGCTACACCTTC.

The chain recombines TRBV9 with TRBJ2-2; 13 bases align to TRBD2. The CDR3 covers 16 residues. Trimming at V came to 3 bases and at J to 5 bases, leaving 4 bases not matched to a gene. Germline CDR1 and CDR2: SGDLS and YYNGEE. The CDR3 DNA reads TGTGCCAGCAGCGCCCGACTAGCGGGAGGTACCGGGGAGCTGTTTTTT. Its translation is CASSARLAGGTGELFF.

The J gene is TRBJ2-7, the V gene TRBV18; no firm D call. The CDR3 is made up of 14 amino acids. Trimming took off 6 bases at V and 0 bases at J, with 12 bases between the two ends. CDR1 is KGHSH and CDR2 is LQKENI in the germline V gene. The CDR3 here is CASSRALSSYEQYF. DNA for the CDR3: TGTGCCAGCTCTAGAGCGTTAAGCTCCTACGAGCAGTACTTC.

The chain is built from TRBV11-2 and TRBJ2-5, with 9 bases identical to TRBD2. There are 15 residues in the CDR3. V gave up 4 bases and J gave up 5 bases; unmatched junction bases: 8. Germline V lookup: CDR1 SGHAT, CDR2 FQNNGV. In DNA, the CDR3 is TGTGCCAGCAGCTCGACAGGGACTAGCCTCGAGACCCAGTACTTC. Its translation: CASSSTGTSLETQYF. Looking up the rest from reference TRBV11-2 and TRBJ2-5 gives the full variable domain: EAGVAQSPRYKIIEKRQSVAFWCNPISGHATLYWYQQILGQGPKLLIQFQNNGVVDDSQLPKDRFSAERLKGVDSTLKIQPAKLEDSAVYLCASSSTGTSLETQYFGPGTRLLVL.

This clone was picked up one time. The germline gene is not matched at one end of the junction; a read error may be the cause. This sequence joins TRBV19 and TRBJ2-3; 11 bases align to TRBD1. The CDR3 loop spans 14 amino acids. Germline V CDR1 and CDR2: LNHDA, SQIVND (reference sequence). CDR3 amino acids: CASSAGQGVIVGDF. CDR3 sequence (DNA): TGTGCCAGTAGTGCGGGACAGGGGGTCATTGTCGGGGATTTT.

CDR3 sequence reads: CASSVPSGSTDTQYF. For the CDR3, the DNA is TGTGCCAGCAGTGTCCCTAGCGGGAGCACAGATACGCAGTATTTT. The chain links TRBV6-4 to TRBJ2-3, with 8 bases aligning to TRBD2. This CDR3 comprises 15 residues. V lost 4 bases and J lost 0; bases outside the gene matches: 3. Germline values: CDR1 MRHNA, CDR2 SNTAGT.

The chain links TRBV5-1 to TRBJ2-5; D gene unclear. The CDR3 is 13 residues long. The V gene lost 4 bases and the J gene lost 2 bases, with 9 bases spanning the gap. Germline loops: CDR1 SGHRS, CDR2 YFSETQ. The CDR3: CASSRPEQETQYF. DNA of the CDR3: TGCGCCAGCAGCCGGCCTGAGCAAGAGACCCAGTACTTC.

The CDR3: CASSSREPNYGYTF. The CDR3 region has the DNA TGTGCCAGCAGCTCAAGGGAACCTAACTATGGCTACACCTTC. The chain uses TRBV11-2 and TRBJ1-2; no firm D call. The CDR3 covers 14 residues. Trimming took off 4 bases at V and 0 bases at J, with 9 bases between the two ends. Per germline, CDR1 SGHAT and CDR2 FQNNGV.

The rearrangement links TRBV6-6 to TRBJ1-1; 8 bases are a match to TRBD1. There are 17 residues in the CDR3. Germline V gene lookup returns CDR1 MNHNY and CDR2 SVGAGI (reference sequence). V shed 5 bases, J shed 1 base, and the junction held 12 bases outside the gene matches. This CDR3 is CASSPTILQGGNTEAFF. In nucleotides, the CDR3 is TGTGCCAGCAGTCCAACCATCTTACAGGGGGGGAACACTGAAGCTTTCTTT.